These 30 T cell receptor beta chains came from one sample sequenced in a study of cytomegalovirus exposure and HLA in healthy donors (dated by TCRdb to the late 2010s). Libraries were prepared through the immunoSEQ multiplex PCR assay. For the multiplex PCR, a mixture combining 60 forward primers for TCR Vbeta segments and 13 reverse primers for TCR Jbeta segments was used. Held by TCRdb, this immuneACCESS table contains in-frame sequences only and omits some clones. Under half of the omission traces to an unresolved V gene where checked; the cause of the rest is unknown. This sample is represented by about 140,000 clones; about 84% of them were singletons. The ten largest make up around 2.5% of the sample. The sequencing sample was made of PBMCs. These TCRs come from a man in his fifties in good health and CMV-seronegative.

The rearrangement links TRBV7-9 to TRBJ1-2, with a weak D call TRBD1 (6 bases). This CDR3 has 16 amino acids. The V gene's germline CDR1 is SEHNR and CDR2 FQNEAQ (reference sequence). V was pared by 3 bases and J by 3 bases, with 17 bases between. The CDR3 is CASSFTGQRSDYGYTF. CDR3 sequence (DNA): TGTGCCAGCAGCTTCACCGGACAGAGGAGTGACTATGGCTACACCTTC. Supplemented by reference TRBV7-9 and TRBJ1-2, the full variable domain reads DTGVSQNPRHKITKRGQNVTFRCDPISEHNRLYWYRQTLGQGPEFLTYFQNEAQLEKSRLLSDRFSAERPKGSFSTLEIQRTEQGDSAMYLCASSFTGQRSDYGYTFGSGTRLTVV.

The chain recombines TRBV6-1 with TRBJ1-1, with 9 bases fitting TRBD1. The CDR3 covers 14 residues. V gave up 6 bases and J gave up 4 bases; unmatched junction bases: 6. From germline, CDR1 is MNHNS and CDR2 SASEGT. The CDR3 is CASRQGAQGTEAFF. The CDR3 nucleotides are TGTGCCAGCAGACAGGGGGCGCAGGGCACTGAAGCTTTCTTT.

The V and J genes are TRBV19 and TRBJ1-2, with D perhaps matching TRBD1 (6 bases). The CDR3 spans 15 residues. The V end was cut by 8 bases, the J end by 3 bases, with 19 bases between. CDR1 is LNHDA and CDR2 is SQIVND in the germline V gene (reference sequence). CDR3 coding DNA: TGTGCCAGTCGCCGGGACAACCAACCTCACTATGGCTACACCTTC. Amino acids: CASRRDNQPHYGYTF.

This clone occurred a few times. This chain links TRBV6-1 with TRBJ2-7, with 11 bases lining up with TRBD2. The germline gives CDR1 MNHNS, CDR2 SASEGT. The V segment lost 5 bases and the J segment 6 bases; nucleotides outside the gene matches: 3. The CDR3 is 13 amino acids. CDR3 sequence (DNA): TGTGCCAGCAGTTCTAGCGGGAGGCGCGAGCAGTACTTC. This codes for CASSSSGRREQYF.

This chain connects TRBV19 to TRBJ1-2, with 7 bases lining up with TRBD1. V lost 5 bases and J lost 2; bases outside the gene matches: 8. This CDR3 region has 15 residues. Per the germline V gene, CDR1 is LNHDA and CDR2 is SQIVND (reference sequence). The CDR3 here is CASSSEPTGNYGYTF. As DNA, the CDR3 is TGTGCCAGTAGTTCCGAGCCGACAGGGAACTATGGCTACACCTTC.

The rearrangement uses TRBV9 and TRBJ1-5; no reliable D call. Trimming cost V 0 bases and J 0 bases, with 7 bases left between them. This CDR3 has 15 amino acids. The germline V gene encodes CDR1 SGDLS and CDR2 YYNGEE. The DNA for the CDR3 is TGTGCCAGCAGCGTAGATGGAGATAGCAATCAGCCCCAGCATTTT. Protein product: CASSVDGDSNQPQHF.

The V and J genes are TRBV27 and TRBJ1-1; D unresolved. The germline CDR1 and CDR2 sequences are MNHEY and SMNVEV (reference sequence). This CDR3 has 14 amino acids. The ends were cut back, 6 bases at V and 1 base at J, with 12 bases in the middle. The CDR3 here is CASRLGRTNTEAFF. The CDR3 DNA follows: TGTGCCAGCAGACTAGGACGGACGAACACTGAAGCTTTCTTT.

The chain couples TRBV6-1 to TRBJ2-5, with 7 bases fitting TRBD1. The better agreement between TRBJ2-7 and the DNA end casts doubt on the J call. The CDR3 has 14 amino acids. The germline V gene has CDR1 MNHNS and CDR2 SASEGT. The CDR3 nucleotides are TGTGCCAGCAGCTTCCCGGGACAGAACTACGAGCAGTACTTC. The encoded protein is CASSFPGQNYEQYF.

This chain links TRBV7-2 with TRBJ2-5, with 13 positions matching TRBD2. Per germline, CDR1 SGHTA and CDR2 FQGNSA. This CDR3 is 17 amino acids long. The junction had 6 bases not matched to a gene; V was cut back by 3 bases and J by 2 bases. For the CDR3, the DNA is TGTGCCAGCAGCTTCGCCCGGACTAGCGGGAGTCAAGAGACCCAGTACTTC. Its protein product is CASSFARTSGSQETQYF.

This chain joins TRBV7-9 and TRBJ2-2; possibly TRBD2 for D (6 bases). The V and J ends lost 5 bases and 4 bases respectively, with 17 bases between them. The V gene's germline CDR1 is SEHNR and CDR2 FQNEAQ (reference sequence). CDR3 size: 16 residues. The CDR3 coding sequence is TGTGCCAGCAGCCCGCGGACTACTCAGAGCACCGGGGAGCTGTTTTTT. It is translated as CASSPRTTQSTGELFF.

V usage is TRBV25-1 and J usage is TRBJ1-4, with 9 bases fitting TRBD1. Germline CDR1 MGHDK, CDR2 SYGVNS. V trimming: 4 bases; J trimming: 8 bases; junction bases outside the gene matches: 11. The CDR3 totals 16 residues. CDR3 coding DNA: TGTGCCAGCAGTGCCCGAACGGACAGGGGAGGCGAAAAACTGTTTTTT. Its translation is CASSARTDRGGEKLFF.

CDR3 sequence reads: CASRPTSGRVHEQYF. As DNA, the CDR3 is TGTGCCAGCAGACCGACTAGCGGGAGAGTGCACGAGCAGTACTTC. The genes are TRBV6-5 and TRBJ2-7; the match to TRBD2 covers 12 bases. The ends lost 6 bases at V and 5 bases at J; junction bases unmatched: 8. Germline V gene lookup returns CDR1 MNHEY and CDR2 SVGAGI. The CDR3 is made up of 15 amino acids.

This clone has only a few counts. This chain joins TRBV2 and TRBJ1-1; the D gene is possibly TRBD1 (5 bases). There are 14 residues in the CDR3. Per germline, CDR1 SNHLY and CDR2 FYNNEI. Trimming removed 2 bases at V and 7 bases at J, with 14 bases between. CDR3 in DNA: TGTGCCAGCAGTGAATGGGGGGTAAGGGTTGAAGCTTTCTTT. This codes for CASSEWGVRVEAFF.

The chain couples TRBV23-1 to TRBJ2-7; the D gene is possibly TRBD2 (5 bases). TRBV23-1 is assigned to the ORF class and has an uncertain function. The CDR3 has 14 amino acids. V lost 2 bases, J lost 2 bases, and 10 bases lay in between. The DNA of the CDR3 is TGCGCCAGCAGTCAAAATAACGGGACCTACGAGCAGTACTTC. Translating gives CASSQNNGTYEQYF.

This chain connects TRBV9 to TRBJ2-7, with 10 positions matching TRBD1. Germline V gene lookup returns CDR1 SGDLS and CDR2 YYNGEE. V shed 0 bases and J 2 bases; nucleotides not matched to a gene: 2. The CDR3 has 15 residues. The CDR3 protein is CASSVGQGAPYEQYF. As DNA, the CDR3 is TGTGCCAGCAGCGTAGGACAGGGGGCTCCCTACGAGCAGTACTTC.

The rearrangement joins TRBV14 to TRBJ1-1, with a possible D match to TRBD1 (6 bases). The germline CDR1 and CDR2 sequences are SGHDN and FVKESK. This CDR3 has 15 amino acids. With 2 bases removed from V and 5 bases from J, the gap between germline ends came to 15 bases. CDR3 DNA: TGTGCCAGCAGCCAACCCACAGGGAGAGAGACTGAAGCTTTCTTT. The encoded protein is CASSQPTGRETEAFF. Full variable domain (remainder filled in from reference TRBV14 and TRBJ1-1): EAGVTQFPSHSVIEKGQTVTLRCDPISGHDNLYWYRRVMGKEIKFLLHFVKESKQDESGMPNNRFLAERTGGTYSTLKVQPAELEDSGVYFCASSQPTGRETEAFFGQGTRLTVV.

V and J are TRBV4-1 and TRBJ1-1, with D possibly matching TRBD1 (6 bases). Trimming left V 4 bases short and J 1 base short, with 16 bases between. This CDR3 comprises 16 residues. The germline gives CDR1 MGHRA, CDR2 YSYEKL. CDR3 sequence: CASSRHRKGENTEAFF. The CDR3 region has the DNA TGCGCCAGCAGCCGCCACCGAAAGGGGGAGAACACTGAAGCTTTCTTT.

The chain has TRBV6-5 and TRBJ2-6; D may be TRBD1 (5 bases). This CDR3 has 15 residues. Trimming shortened V by 2 bases and J by 2 bases, and 7 bases separated the two germline ends. Germline V gene data show CDR1 as MNHEY and CDR2 as SVGAGI. The CDR3 sequence is CASSYRGTGANVLTF. In DNA form, the CDR3 reads TGTGCCAGCAGTTACAGGGGAACTGGGGCCAACGTCCTGACTTTC.

This clone has a handful of counts. V gene TRBV29-1 combines with J gene TRBJ2-7, with D uncertain. Trimming took off 4 bases at V and 6 bases at J, with 16 bases between the two ends. Germline V gene data show CDR1 as SQVTM and CDR2 as ANQGSEA. The CDR3 covers 13 residues. DNA for the CDR3: TGCAGCGTTGTCCCTAGTCTCCCCGGCGAGCAGTACTTC. It translates to CSVVPSLPGEQYF.

Only one count was recorded for this clone. The J gene is TRBJ2-3, the V gene TRBV27, with D perhaps matching TRBD2 (6 bases). CDR3 size: 13 residues. Germline V gives CDR1 MNHEY, CDR2 SMNVEV (reference sequence). The V gene lost 10 bases and the J gene lost 8 bases, with 19 bases spanning the gap. In nucleotides, the CDR3 is TGTGCCACCTTGGCCGCGGGGCCGGGTACGCAGTATTTT. This gives the protein CATLAAGPGTQYF.

This clone was picked up one time. The V and J genes are TRBV4-2 and TRBJ1-2; 8 positions agree with TRBD1. After removal of 0 bases from V and 4 bases from J, the junction contained 4 bases not matched to a gene. Germline CDR1 LGHNA, CDR2 YNFKEQ. CDR3 length: 15 amino acids. The CDR3, as DNA: TGTGCCAGCAGCCAAGATAGGACAGGGCCCTATGGCTACACCTTC. Protein product: CASSQDRTGPYGYTF.

The V gene is TRBV28, the J gene TRBJ2-1, with 15 bases matching TRBD2. J gave up 8 bases and V 5 bases, and 7 bases lay outside the gene matches. The CDR3 length is 16 residues. The germline CDR1 and CDR2 sequences are MDHEN and SYDVKM. CDR3 nucleotides: TGTGCCAGCAGTAGGACTAGCGGGAGGGCCGACGATGAGCAGTTCTTC. Amino acids: CASSRTSGRADDEQFF.

J is TRBJ1-6 and V is TRBV9, with D maybe TRBD1 (5 bases). Trimming cost V 0 bases and J 0 bases, with 10 bases left between them. The V gene's germline CDR1 is SGDLS and CDR2 YYNGEE. This CDR3 region has 17 residues. The CDR3, as DNA: TGTGCCAGCAGCGTAGGGGGGGGGAGCTCCTATAATTCACCCCTCCACTTT. Residues: CASSVGGGSSYNSPLHF.

The genes are TRBV18 and TRBJ2-3; D might be TRBD1 (7 bases). Germline assignment: CDR1 KGHSH and CDR2 LQKENI. The CDR3 covers 15 residues. The V gene lost 10 bases and the J gene lost 0 bases, with 17 bases spanning the gap. CDR3 region: CATGGQRSSTDTQYF. The DNA of the CDR3 is TGTGCCACCGGGGGACAGAGGTCTAGCACAGATACGCAGTATTTT.

This chain uses TRBV7-9 with TRBJ1-1; a weak D match, TRBD1 (6 bases). V was trimmed by 3 bases and J by 6 bases, leaving 20 bases between them. Germline loops: CDR1 SEHNR, CDR2 FQNEAQ (reference sequence). The CDR3 consists of 16 residues. CDR3 in amino acids: CASSFILGGGGAEAFF. CDR3 bases: TGTGCCAGCAGCTTCATATTGGGGGGCGGGGGCGCTGAAGCTTTCTTT.

This chain links TRBV6-1 with TRBJ1-4, with a possible D match to TRBD1 (6 bases). Germline V CDR1 and CDR2: MNHNS, SASEGT. Trimming took 4 bases from V and 3 from J, leaving 9 bases between them. This CDR3 region has 14 residues. The CDR3 DNA reads as TGTGCCAGCAGTGCACAGGGTCCTAATGAAAAACTGTTTTTT. Its translation is CASSAQGPNEKLFF.

The chain has TRBV5-5 and TRBJ2-3; perhaps TRBD1 as D (5 bases). This CDR3 has 14 residues. V lost 3 bases and J lost 3, with 11 bases in between. Germline V lookup: CDR1 SGHKS, CDR2 YYEKEE (reference sequence). CDR3 in DNA: TGTGCCAGCAGCTCCTCCGCAGGGACAGATACGCAGTATTTT. Amino acid sequence: CASSSSAGTDTQYF.

The J gene is TRBJ2-5, the V gene TRBV19; TRBD2 agrees at 8 bases. The CDR3 is 16 residues long. With 2 bases clipped from V and 0 bases from J, the junction kept 5 bases outside the gene matches. Looked up from germline, CDR1 is LNHDA and CDR2 is SQIVND (reference sequence). CDR3 bases: TGTGCCAGTAGTATACTTAGCGGGGCGAACCAAGAGACCCAGTACTTC. Protein sequence: CASSILSGANQETQYF.

The chain employs TRBV9 and TRBJ1-6; 8 nucleotides match TRBD1. This CDR3 is 15 amino acids long. The J segment lost 5 bases and the V segment lost 5 bases, leaving 6 bases of the junction unmatched. Germline CDR1 is SGDLS and CDR2 is YYNGEE. In nucleotides, the CDR3 is TGTGCCAGCAGTTACGCGACAGGGGATAATTCACCCCTCCACTTT. Protein: CASSYATGDNSPLHF.

CDR3: CASSQDRGNSPLHF. The CDR3 nucleotides are TGTGCCAGCAGCCAAGACAGGGGCAATTCACCCCTCCACTTT. The rearrangement joins TRBV7-9 to TRBJ1-6, with 8 positions matching TRBD1. This CDR3 is built from 14 residues. V was pared by 5 bases and J by 7 bases, with 4 bases of the junction left unmatched. Germline V gives CDR1 SEHNR, CDR2 FQNEAQ (reference sequence).